What follows are 14 T cell receptor beta chains derived from one specimen sequenced in a study of T cell repertoires in cytomegalovirus infection. Using its own MiXCR run on the reads, TCRdb lists one record per CDR3 protein. The sample records a few hundred thousand distinct CDR3 sequences, more than 30% being singletons. Their recognized antigens are unknown. This specimen was cultured PBMCs, taken from culture after CMV antigen stimulation. The receptors here all came from a human donor in good health (CMV status not recorded). Some clones in this sample may be carry-over from other donors' samples.

This clonotype was observed many times. The rearrangement uses TRBV7-2 and TRBJ1-2; D uncertain. Per the germline V gene, CDR1 is SGHTA and CDR2 is FQGNSA. The CDR3 is made up of 14 amino acids. V was pared by 1 base and J by 8 bases, with 14 bases between. As DNA, the CDR3 is TGTGCCAGCAGCTTAGTGGGATCAAAAAGGGGCTACACCTTC. This gives the protein CASSLVGSKRGYTF.

The CDR3 DNA reads as TGTGCCAGCACTTTCGCGGGCGGGGAGACCCAGTACTTC. This codes for CASTFAGGETQYF. The rearrangement joins TRBV6-5 to TRBJ2-5; possibly TRBD2 for D (5 bases). The length of the CDR3 is 13 residues. V was cut by 7 bases and J by 5 bases, with 14 bases left in between. Germline CDR1 reads MNHEY; CDR2 reads SVGAGI.

The chain couples TRBV19 to TRBJ1-2; D may be TRBD1 (5 bases). Germline V gene sequence: CDR1 LNHDA, CDR2 SQIVND (reference sequence). CDR3 length equals 16 residues. V gave up 5 bases and J gave up 7 bases, with 23 bases separating them. In DNA form, the CDR3 reads TGTGCCAGTAGTGGAATCAGCTCGGACAAGGCGAGTGGCTACACCTTC. It translates to CASSGISSDKASGYTF.

V is TRBV7-9 and J is TRBJ2-2, with D possibly matching TRBD1 (6 bases). The CDR3 spans 15 residues. Germline V CDR1 and CDR2: SEHNR, FQNEAQ (reference sequence). Trimming cost V 5 bases and J 4 bases, with 14 bases left between them. The DNA of the CDR3 is TGTGCCAGCAGCATAAACAGGGAAGGCACCGGGGAGCTGTTTTTT. It translates to CASSINREGTGELFF.

This clonotype has only a few counts. V is TRBV12-3 or TRBV12-4 and J is TRBJ2-7; 9 bases align to TRBD1. CDR3 size: 15 residues. The V and J ends lost 2 bases and 3 bases, in that order; junction bases with no gene match: 5. CDR3 sequence: CASSLLGTGYYEQYF. The CDR3, as DNA: TGTGCCAGCAGTTTATTGGGGACAGGGTACTACGAGCAGTACTTC.

This clonotype has more than one count but fewer than ten. The V call is TRBV7-8, the J call TRBJ2-1, with 9 bases aligning to TRBD2. Losses at the gene ends were 2 bases for V and 5 bases for J; bases not matched to a gene: 4. CDR3 length: 15 amino acids. CDR1 is SGHVS, CDR2 FQNEAQ, per germline. The CDR3 nucleotides read TGTGCCAGCAGCTTAATACTAGCGGGTAACAATGAGCAGTTCTTC. Translation: CASSLILAGNNEQFF.

Details on this clonotype: A read error may explain this, as a much larger clone is one base away. The V and J genes are TRBV7-2 and TRBJ2-3; 12 nucleotides line up with TRBD2. Germline CDR1 reads SGHTA; CDR2 reads FQGNSA. The CDR3 length is 16 residues. The CDR3 sequence: CANSLGLAGNRHTQYF. DNA of the CDR3: TGTGCCAACAGCTTAGGACTAGCGGGAAACCGCCATACGCAGTATTTT.

V and J are TRBV19 and TRBJ2-1, with a possible D match to TRBD2 (6 bases). Germline loops: CDR1 LNHDA, CDR2 SQIVND (reference sequence). The CDR3 totals 13 residues. Trimming left V 0 bases short and J 7 bases short, with 7 bases between. The CDR3 sequence: CASSIDRGNEQFF. CDR3 sequence (DNA): TGTGCCAGTAGTATAGATCGGGGGAATGAGCAGTTCTTC. The entire variable domain, with the rest obtained from reference TRBV19 and TRBJ2-1, is as follows: DGGITQSPKYLFRKEGQNVTLSCEQNLNHDAMYWYRQDPGQGLRLIYYSQIVNDFQKGDIAEGYSVSREKKESFPLTVTSAQKNPTAFYLCASSIDRGNEQFFGPGTRLTVL.

In its sample, this clonotype was seen a few times. This sequence joins TRBV12-3 or TRBV12-4 and TRBJ1-1, with a weak D call TRBD1 (6 bases). V was shortened by 5 bases and J by 1 base, with 14 bases between the two germline ends. CDR3 length: 15 residues. The CDR3 reads CASSDSGQGNTEAFF. The CDR3 DNA is TGTGCCAGCAGTGATTCGGGACAAGGGAACACTGAAGCTTTCTTT.

The CDR3 nucleotides read TGTGCCACCAGCCCCGGACAGGGGACCCAGTACTTC. Translating it yields CATSPGQGTQYF. The gene calls are TRBV15 and TRBJ2-5, with 8 bases aligning to TRBD1. The CDR3 is 12 residues long. With V trimmed by 5 bases and J by 7 bases, 3 bases remained unmatched. Per the germline V gene, CDR1 is LNHNV and CDR2 is YYDKDF (reference sequence).

This clonotype was seen a few times. The chain uses TRBV19 and TRBJ1-1, with 11 bases fitting TRBD1. From germline, CDR1 is LNHDA and CDR2 SQIVND (reference sequence). The length of the CDR3 is 16 residues. V was pared by 5 bases and J by 4 bases, with 9 bases of the junction left unmatched. In nucleotides, the CDR3 is TGTGCCAGTAGTCTCCCGCGGACAGGGGGCATCACTGAAGCTTTCTTT. Amino acids: CASSLPRTGGITEAFF.

This clonotype was detected many times. The chain joins TRBV7-2 to TRBJ2-1, with TRBD2 matching 13 bases. The trim removed 5 bases at V and 2 bases at J, leaving 6 bases unmatched. The CDR3 length is 17 residues. Germline V CDR1 and CDR2: SGHTA, FQGNSA. The CDR3 is CASSQVTSGRAYNEQFF. The CDR3 region has the DNA TGTGCCAGCAGCCAAGTCACTAGCGGGAGGGCCTACAATGAGCAGTTCTTC.

The rearrangement uses TRBV5-6 and TRBJ1-2; TRBD1 might be the D (6 bases). V lost 0 bases and J 4 bases, leaving 10 bases between the germline ends. The CDR3 runs to 14 residues. Germline V gene data show CDR1 as SGHDT and CDR2 as YYEEEE. CDR3 DNA sequence: TGTGCCAGCAGCTTGGTTCAGGGGCCCTATGGCTACACCTTC. Encoded protein: CASSLVQGPYGYTF.

As to this clonotype: A much larger clone differs from this one at a single base, so this may be a read error. The rearrangement links TRBV7-1 to TRBJ2-5; TRBD1 might be the D (5 bases). TRBV7-1 qualifies as an ORF whose function is uncertain. V was cut by 5 bases and J by 2 bases, with 9 bases left in between. The CDR3 is made up of 13 amino acids. The CDR3 DNA follows: TGTGCCAGCAGCCAAGACAGTCAAGAGACCCAGTACTTC. Residues: CASSQDSQETQYF.